This T cell receptor (beta chain) was recorded in a study of human T cells and chemical hapten exposure. Study in general: Diphenylcyclopropenone doses were given weekly to the scalps of patients across the roughly 23-week study. Overall study results and limits: More PT1 expanded TCRs went with higher patch test scores.

Germline CDR1 reads DFQATT; CDR2 reads SNEGSKA (reference sequence). There are 15 residues in the CDR3. Deletions cut 5 bases from V and 9 bases from J, with 23 bases between. Time point: pre-sensitization, week 0. Treatment noted: therapeutic diphenylcyclopropenone sensitization with weekly scalp DPC. This clonotype has at least ten counts. Its antigen is not identified. The study used a library that attached unique molecular identifiers to individual cDNA molecules. TCRdb re-analysed the RACE reads in MiXCR, keeping a single row per CDR3 protein. The sample yields about 61,000 distinct CDR3 sequences, approximately 6.7% seen once.

The sequencing here drew on whole blood, taken in connection with sensitization to the hapten diphenylcyclopropenone (DPC). V gene TRBV20-1 combines with J gene TRBJ2-1; D is possibly TRBD1 or TRBD2 (6 bases each). This TCR derives from a woman in her thirties with alopecia areata. Some clones in this sample may be carry-over from other donors' samples. The CDR3 loop is CSAGNAGLGGGEQFF. The CDR3 region has the DNA TGCAGTGCTGGGAACGCCGGTTTGGGGGGCGGTGAGCAGTTCTTC.